This T cell receptor (beta chain) was identified in a study of technical replicates of blood from a handful of donors. Profiled with immunoSEQ multiplex PCR; TCRdb holds only in-frame clones, not every one. The repertoire holds tens of thousands of clones, about nine tenths seen once, with under 0.5% in the top ten. V was pared by 1 base and J by 5 bases, with 0 bases of the junction left unmatched. From germline, CDR1 is LGHNT and CDR2 FRNRAP. The CDR3 runs 13 residues. The rearrangement uses TRBV12-5 and TRBJ2-7, with 9 bases lining up with TRBD1. The sample taken for sequencing was T cells isolated from PBMCs. The receptor comes from a human donor in good health. Some clones in this sample may be carry-over from other donors' samples. As DNA, the CDR3 is TGTGCTAGTGGTTTGGGGACAGGGGACGAGCAGTACTTC. It yields the protein CASGLGTGDEQYF. The variable domain in full, completed from reference TRBV12-5 and TRBJ2-7, reads DARVTQTPRHKVTEMGQEVTMRCQPILGHNTVFWYRQTMMQGLELLAYFRNRAPLDDSGMPKDRFSAEMPDATLATLKIQPSEPRDSAVYFCASGLGTGDEQYFGPGTRLTVT.